This T cell receptor beta chain was sequenced for a study of OX40 agonist ivuxolimab in advanced cancers. Here immunoSEQ multiplex PCR was the method, and the copy in TCRdb shows in-frame clones only, minus some. The table lists around 90,000 clones, around 87% of them singletons. The germline gives CDR1 MDHEN, CDR2 SYDVKM. The CDR3 totals 15 residues. V lost 6 bases, J lost 0 bases, and 5 bases stayed unmatched. Sample: CD4+ or CD8+ T cells sorted from blood, taken in a trial of the OX40 agonist ivuxolimab. This TCR was sampled from an adult with an advanced solid tumor such as melanoma, head and neck, liver or kidney cancer. The chain couples TRBV28 to TRBJ2-7; 10 nucleotides match TRBD1. CDR3 region: CASRTDRGVSYEQYF. The CDR3 nucleotides are TGTGCCAGCAGGACGGACAGGGGGGTCTCCTACGAGCAGTACTTC.